Shown below are 31 T cell receptor beta chains from a single sample sequenced in a study of CD8 T cells in ankylosing spondylitis listed by TCRdb under 2017. Points the paper makes about the study in general: Blood from ankylosing spondylitis patients appeared to be characterized by a TCR beta motif composed of eight highly homologous amino acid variants.

What these receptors recognize is not known. Library generation was performed with 5' RACE. The sequencer was an Illumina HiSeq 2500. TCRdb reprocessing: public reads trimmed at Q25 with fastp, clones called with MiXCR, in-frame beta chains kept. CDR3 protein duplicates are merged, each entry listing the most common genes and DNA. The sample data list 200,000 to 250,000 distinct CDR3 sequences, and approximately 7.4% of these were observed just once. Approximately 15% of the sample goes to the ten largest clones. Input material: blood, either unsorted or a sorted T cell fraction (not recorded which). Source of these receptors: a male donor with ankylosing spondylitis.

In this sample, this clonotype turned up many times. V usage is TRBV7-9 and J usage is TRBJ2-7; 7 nucleotides agree with TRBD2. Trimming cost V 1 base and J 6 bases; bases outside gene matches: 9. The CDR3 runs 15 residues. CDR1 and CDR2 (germline): SEHNR, FQNEAQ (reference sequence). CDR3 protein: CASSLVAGVQGEQYF. CDR3 sequence (DNA): TGTGCCAGCAGCTTAGTAGCGGGTGTCCAGGGCGAGCAGTACTTC.

In this sample, this clonotype turned up many times. The chain recombines TRBV9 with TRBJ2-5; 9 bases agree with TRBD1. The CDR3 covers 16 residues. V lost 0 bases to trimming and J lost 5 bases; unmatched junction nucleotides: 8. CDR1 and CDR2 from the germline V gene are SGDLS and YYNGEE. Here the CDR3 reads CASSVGDTGGEETQYF. CDR3 coding DNA: TGTGCCAGCAGCGTAGGCGATACAGGGGGCGAGGAGACCCAGTACTTC.

This clonotype was counted between two and nine times. The rearrangement links TRBV10-3 to TRBJ2-3; 9 bases are shared with TRBD1. This CDR3 has 19 residues. Germline V gives CDR1 ENHRY, CDR2 SYGVKD. V shed 5 bases, J shed 0 bases, and the junction held 15 bases outside the gene matches. The CDR3 reads CAISPSYTGTGISTDTQYF. The CDR3, as DNA: TGTGCCATCAGTCCCAGCTATACCGGGACAGGGATAAGCACAGATACGCAGTATTTT.

At least ten counts were recorded for this clonotype. The rearrangement joins TRBV29-1 to TRBJ2-1; D may be TRBD2 (5 bases). CDR3 length: 14 residues. With 4 bases removed from V and 2 bases from J, the gap between germline ends came to 12 bases. CDR1 SQVTM and CDR2 ANQGSEA come from the germline V gene. The CDR3 DNA reads as TGCAGCGTTGGACCCGGGGTCCCCTACAATGAGCAGTTCTTC. Translating gives CSVGPGVPYNEQFF.

This clonotype has ten or more counts. The chain employs TRBV9 and TRBJ2-2, with D maybe TRBD1 (5 bases). The CDR3 covers 13 residues. The V end lost 6 bases, the J end lost 1 base, and 7 bases lay between the germline ends. From germline, CDR1 is SGDLS and CDR2 YYNGEE. CDR3 nucleotide sequence: TGTGCCAGCACCAGGGAGAACACCGGGGAGCTGTTTTTT. This sequence encodes CASTRENTGELFF.

This chain links TRBV25-1 with TRBJ2-1, with D possibly being TRBD1 (5 bases). V shed 6 bases and J shed 13 bases, with 13 bases lying between them. CDR1 and CDR2 from the germline V gene are MGHDK and SYGVNS. The CDR3 consists of 11 residues. CDR3: CASSWGGLQFF. The CDR3 DNA reads TGTGCCAGCAGCTGGGGCGGCCTTCAGTTCTTC.

This clonotype showed up many times. V gene TRBV4-1 combines with J gene TRBJ1-3; D might be TRBD1 (5 bases). V gave up 3 bases and J gave up 0 bases, with 15 bases separating them. This CDR3 is 17 amino acids long. Germline loops: CDR1 MGHRA, CDR2 YSYEKL. The CDR3, as DNA: TGCGCCAGCAGCCACTCTGACAGCGAATACTCTGGAAACACCATATATTTT. Amino acid sequence: CASSHSDSEYSGNTIYF.

The table lists this clonotype with many counts. The chain employs TRBV10-3 and TRBJ1-1, with D hard to call. The CDR3 has 11 amino acids. Deletions cut 8 bases from V and 1 base from J, with 5 bases between. Per the germline V gene, CDR1 is ENHRY and CDR2 is SYGVKD. This CDR3 reads CAIGPNTEAFF. CDR3 bases: TGTGCCATCGGCCCGAACACTGAAGCTTTCTTT.

The count of this clonotype is one. A much larger clone lies a single base off, so this may be a read error. The gene calls are TRBV4-3 and TRBJ1-1; D not resolved. V shed 1 base and J shed 4 bases, with 13 bases lying between them. The germline gives CDR1 LGHNA, CDR2 YSLEER. The CDR3 spans 15 residues. CDR3 sequence: CASSQVRSRTTEAFF. CDR3 sequence (DNA): TGCGCCAGCAGCCAAGTAAGGTCCAGGACCACTGAAGCTTTCTTT.

The table lists this clonotype with many counts. The CDR3 is CASSSRGTGVHEQYF. CDR3 nucleotides: TGTGCCAGCAGTTCTCGGGGGACAGGGGTCCACGAGCAGTACTTC. The genes are TRBV3-1 and TRBJ2-7; 10 bases align to TRBD1. CDR1 and CDR2 (germline): LGHDT, YNNKEL (reference sequence). The CDR3 is made up of 15 amino acids. V shed 6 bases and J 5 bases; nucleotides not matched to a gene: 10.

This clonotype was observed many times. The J gene is TRBJ2-3, the V gene TRBV9; 10 bases are a match to TRBD2. The junction had 10 bases not matched to a gene; V was cut back by 3 bases and J by 6 bases. The CDR3 is 16 residues long. Germline CDR1 SGDLS, CDR2 YYNGEE. In DNA, the CDR3 is TGTGCCAGCAGCGAGAGACTAGCGGGCCCTCCGGATACGCAGTATTTT. It translates to CASSERLAGPPDTQYF.

The chain links TRBV12-3 or TRBV12-4 to TRBJ1-1; a possible D gene is TRBD1 (5 bases). V lost 3 bases and J lost 6, with 11 bases in between. CDR3 length: 13 residues. CDR3 DNA sequence: TGTGCCAGCAGTTTTGGGACCGTAGCTGAAGCTTTCTTT. Amino acid sequence: CASSFGTVAEAFF.

This clonotype was seen many times. V usage is TRBV7-6 and J usage is TRBJ2-2; 9 bases are a match to TRBD2. V lost 2 bases, J lost 3 bases, and 7 bases stayed unmatched. This CDR3 comprises 17 residues. Germline-derived CDR1 and CDR2 are SGHVS and FNYEAQ. The CDR3 region is CASSLMAGGHYTGELFF. As DNA, the CDR3 is TGTGCCAGCAGCTTAATGGCGGGAGGGCACTACACCGGGGAGCTGTTTTTT. Supplemented by reference TRBV7-6 and TRBJ2-2, the full variable domain reads GAGVSQSPRYKVTKRGQDVALRCDPISGHVSLYWYRQALGQGPEFLTYFNYEAQQDKSGLPNDRFSAERPEGSISTLTIQRTEQRDSAMYRCASSLMAGGHYTGELFFGEGSRLTVL.

This clonotype was counted ten times or more. The gene calls are TRBV6-2 or TRBV6-3 and TRBJ1-5, with D perhaps TRBD1 (5 bases). This CDR3 is 15 amino acids long. The V end lost 5 bases, the J end lost 6 bases, and 17 bases lay between the germline ends. CDR1 and CDR2 (germline): MNHEY, SVGEGT. CDR3 residues: CASSPPTRGLQPQHF. Written as DNA, the CDR3 is TGTGCCAGCAGTCCCCCCACGAGGGGACTTCAGCCCCAGCATTTT.

This clonotype came up a few times. The rearrangement joins TRBV7-2 to TRBJ2-7; 7 bases line up with TRBD2. Germline V lookup: CDR1 SGHTA, CDR2 FQGNSA. The CDR3 sequence is 14 residues long. The trim removed 3 bases at V and 3 bases at J, leaving 5 bases unmatched. CDR3 amino acids: CASSFWEGLYEQYF. CDR3 in DNA: TGTGCCAGCAGCTTCTGGGAGGGCCTCTACGAGCAGTACTTC.

In this sample, this clonotype turned up many times. This chain links TRBV24-1 with TRBJ1-1; no firm D call. CDR3 length: 12 amino acids. The V gene's germline CDR1 is KGHDR and CDR2 SFDVKD. Trimming cost V 1 base and J 7 bases, with 6 bases left between them. CDR3 region: CATSDFGLEAFF. CDR3 nucleotide sequence: TGTGCCACCAGTGATTTCGGCCTTGAAGCTTTCTTT.

Ten or more counts support this clonotype. The CDR3 is CSARERERYGYTF. In DNA form, the CDR3 reads TGCAGTGCTAGGGAAAGGGAACGCTATGGCTACACCTTC. The V gene is TRBV20-1, the J gene TRBJ1-2; D gene unclear. Trimming pared 3 bases from V and 4 bases from J, leaving 12 bases between. The germline CDR1 and CDR2 sequences are DFQATT and SNEGSKA (reference sequence). This CDR3 spans 13 amino acids.

The rearrangement uses TRBV24-1 and TRBJ2-1; TRBD1 aligns across 7 bases. Germline CDR1 KGHDR, CDR2 SFDVKD. Unmatched junction bases numbered 8, after V lost 5 bases and J lost 5 bases. The CDR3 runs to 15 residues. CDR3 amino acids: CATSAAGTENNEQFF. The DNA for the CDR3 is TGTGCCACCAGTGCCGCCGGGACAGAGAACAATGAGCAGTTCTTC.

This clonotype was counted at least ten times. This rearrangement joins TRBV9 to TRBJ1-1; 8 nucleotides agree with TRBD1. There are 13 residues in the CDR3. The V and J ends lost 0 bases and 12 bases, in that order; junction bases with no gene match: 7. Per germline, CDR1 SGDLS and CDR2 YYNGEE. The CDR3 here is CASSVEEDRDTFF. DNA for the CDR3: TGTGCCAGCAGCGTAGAAGAGGACAGGGATACTTTCTTT.

There are many counts of this clonotype. The chain carries TRBV27 and TRBJ2-7; D might be TRBD1 (6 bases). There are 16 residues in the CDR3. Germline CDR1 is MNHEY and CDR2 is SMNVEV (reference sequence). V lost 3 bases to trimming and J lost 4 bases, with 19 bases between them. The CDR3, as DNA: TGTGCCAGCAGTTTTAGCCCGATGGGACAACGTTACGAGCAGTACTTC. Protein sequence: CASSFSPMGQRYEQYF.

V is TRBV10-2 and J is TRBJ1-1; TRBD1 matches 9 bases. CDR1 is WSHSY, CDR2 SAAADI, per germline. The CDR3 loop spans 12 amino acids. The V segment lost 6 bases and the J segment 9 bases; nucleotides outside the gene matches: 5. CDR3 sequence (DNA): TGCGCCAGCAGGCCCTACAGGGGGCAAGCTTTCTTT. This sequence encodes CASRPYRGQAFF.

This clonotype was counted only a few times. The V gene is TRBV24-1, the J gene TRBJ2-1, with D hard to call. The CDR3 totals 14 residues. The V end was cut by 1 base, the J end by 7 bases, with 10 bases between. Germline loops: CDR1 KGHDR, CDR2 SFDVKD. The CDR3 DNA is TGTGCCACCAGTGATTTCCTAGACGAGAATGAGCAGTTCTTC. As protein: CATSDFLDENEQFF.

This clonotype was recorded many times. The chain couples TRBV4-1 to TRBJ2-3, with D perhaps TRBD1 (5 bases). The CDR3 consists of 15 residues. The germline V and J ends were trimmed by 4 bases and 6 bases, with 17 bases remaining between them. Germline CDR1 MGHRA, CDR2 YSYEKL. CDR3 nucleotide sequence: TGCGCCAGCAGCCCCGGTAGGGGCGCCGGCGATACGCAGTATTTT. Residues: CASSPGRGAGDTQYF.

This clonotype was seen a handful of times. V usage is TRBV19 and J usage is TRBJ2-3; D not certain. Germline V gene sequence: CDR1 LNHDA, CDR2 SQIVND (reference sequence). The V and J ends lost 7 bases and 3 bases respectively, with 5 bases between them. The CDR3 is 11 amino acids. For the CDR3, the DNA is TGTGCCAGTAAAGCAACAGATACGCAGTATTTT. It is translated as CASKATDTQYF.

Ten or more counts support this clonotype. The CDR3 region is CASSLQGPYGYTF. In nucleotides, the CDR3 is TGTGCCAGCAGTTTGCAGGGGCCCTATGGCTACACCTTC. J is TRBJ1-2 and V is TRBV27; D is possibly TRBD1 (6 bases). The CDR3 runs 13 residues. Germline CDR1 reads MNHEY; CDR2 reads SMNVEV (reference sequence). Between the trimmed V and J ends, which lost 3 bases and 4 bases, there was a span of 9 bases.

This clonotype has ten or more counts. The chain is built from TRBV9 and TRBJ2-1; D gene unclear. Germline V gene data show CDR1 as SGDLS and CDR2 as YYNGEE. This CDR3 spans 15 amino acids. Trimming took off 0 bases at V and 6 bases at J, with 13 bases between the two ends. CDR3 amino acids: CASSVAGYVVNEQFF. In DNA form, the CDR3 reads TGTGCCAGCAGCGTAGCTGGCTACGTCGTCAATGAGCAGTTCTTC.

The chain recombines TRBV20-1 with TRBJ2-1, with 14 positions matching TRBD2. The CDR3 sequence is 20 residues long. Germline V gene data show CDR1 as DFQATT and CDR2 as SNEGSKA (reference sequence). With 1 base clipped from V and 0 bases from J, the junction kept 11 bases outside the gene matches. The CDR3 region has the DNA TGCAGTGCTAGAGGCGGTTGGGGACTAGCGGGAGTGGGCTCCTACAATGAGCAGTTCTTC. Translation: CSARGGWGLAGVGSYNEQFF.

The rearrangement links TRBV10-3 to TRBJ2-2; no reliable D call. CDR3 length equals 12 residues. CDR1 and CDR2 (germline): ENHRY, SYGVKD. The V end was cut by 4 bases, the J end by 8 bases, with 8 bases between. CDR3 sequence (DNA): TGTGCCATCAGTGTTTTATCTGGGGAGCTGTTTTTT. Encoded protein: CAISVLSGELFF.

In this sample, this clonotype turned up many times. The chain recombines TRBV20-1 with TRBJ2-7, with D hard to call. V was shortened by 1 base and J by 3 bases, with 10 bases between the two germline ends. Germline values: CDR1 DFQATT, CDR2 SNEGSKA (reference sequence). This CDR3 comprises 13 residues. CDR3 loop: CSARGLPSYEQYF. DNA of the CDR3: TGCAGTGCTAGAGGTCTACCCAGCTACGAGCAGTACTTC.

This clonotype was counted many times. J is TRBJ2-1 and V is TRBV4-3, with D perhaps TRBD2 (5 bases). The germline V gene encodes CDR1 LGHNA and CDR2 YSLEER. V dropped 1 base and J dropped 5 bases, with 12 bases sitting between them. This CDR3 has 15 residues. CDR3 sequence: CASSQARTVHNEQFF. As DNA, the CDR3 is TGCGCCAGCAGCCAAGCTAGGACTGTACACAATGAGCAGTTCTTC.

This clonotype has a handful of counts. The chain employs TRBV4-3 and TRBJ2-2; perhaps TRBD1 as D (5 bases). The CDR3 is 15 amino acids. In germline, CDR1 is LGHNA, CDR2 YSLEER. V lost 2 bases to trimming and J lost 4 bases, with 11 bases between them. CDR3 in DNA: TGCGCCAGCAGCCAACGAGGAAGGGGCACCGGGGAGCTGTTTTTT. Protein product: CASSQRGRGTGELFF.